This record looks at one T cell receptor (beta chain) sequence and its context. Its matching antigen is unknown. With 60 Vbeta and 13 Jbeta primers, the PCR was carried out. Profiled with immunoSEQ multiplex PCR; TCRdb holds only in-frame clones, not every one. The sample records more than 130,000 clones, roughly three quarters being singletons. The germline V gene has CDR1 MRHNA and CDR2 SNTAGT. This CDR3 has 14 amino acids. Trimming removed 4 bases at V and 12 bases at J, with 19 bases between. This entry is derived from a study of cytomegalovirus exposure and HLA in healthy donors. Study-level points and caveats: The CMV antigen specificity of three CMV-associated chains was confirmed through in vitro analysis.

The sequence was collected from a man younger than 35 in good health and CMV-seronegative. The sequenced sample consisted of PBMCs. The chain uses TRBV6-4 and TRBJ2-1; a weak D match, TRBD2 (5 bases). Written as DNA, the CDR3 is TGTGCCAGCAGTGTTTCTCTGGACTTTGCTGTGCAGTTCTTC. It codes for CASSVSLDFAVQFF.